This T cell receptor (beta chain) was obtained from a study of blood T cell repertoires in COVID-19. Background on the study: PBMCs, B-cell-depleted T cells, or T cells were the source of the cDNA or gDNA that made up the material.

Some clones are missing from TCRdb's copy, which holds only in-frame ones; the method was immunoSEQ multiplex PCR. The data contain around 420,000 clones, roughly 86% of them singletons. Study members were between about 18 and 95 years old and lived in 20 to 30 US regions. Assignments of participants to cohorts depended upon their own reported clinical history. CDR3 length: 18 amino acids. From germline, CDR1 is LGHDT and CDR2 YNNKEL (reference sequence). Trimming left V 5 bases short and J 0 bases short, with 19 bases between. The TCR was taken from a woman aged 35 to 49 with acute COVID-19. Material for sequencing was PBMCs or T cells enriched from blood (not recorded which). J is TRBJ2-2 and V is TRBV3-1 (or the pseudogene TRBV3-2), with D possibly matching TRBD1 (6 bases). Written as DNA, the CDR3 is TGTGCCAGCAGCAATAGTCCGGGACACGTAACGAACACCGGGGAGCTGTTTTTT. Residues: CASSNSPGHVTNTGELFF.